This T cell receptor (beta chain) appears in the sequencing data of a study of T cell responses to AZD1222 COVID-19 vaccine. Study-level points and caveats: Recipients of AZD1222 seropositive at baseline numbered only 5 to 7.

The assay was immunoSEQ multiplex PCR, and TCRdb's table has in-frame clones only and misses some. Among under 70,000 clones listed, 79% were seen once. This clone was observed once. Its antigen is unidentified. This CDR3 has 14 residues. V lost 0 bases and J lost 8, with 8 bases in between. Germline lookup yields CDR1 MNHEY and CDR2 SVGAGI. The specimen was peripheral blood, collected on day 0 of MenACWY control vaccination. The gene calls are TRBV6-5 and TRBJ2-6; D unclear. The TCR sequence derives from an adult in good health. CDR3 sequence (DNA): TGTGCCAGCAGTTACTCGATCGGGTCCAACGTCCTGACTTTC. Translation gives CASSYSIGSNVLTF.